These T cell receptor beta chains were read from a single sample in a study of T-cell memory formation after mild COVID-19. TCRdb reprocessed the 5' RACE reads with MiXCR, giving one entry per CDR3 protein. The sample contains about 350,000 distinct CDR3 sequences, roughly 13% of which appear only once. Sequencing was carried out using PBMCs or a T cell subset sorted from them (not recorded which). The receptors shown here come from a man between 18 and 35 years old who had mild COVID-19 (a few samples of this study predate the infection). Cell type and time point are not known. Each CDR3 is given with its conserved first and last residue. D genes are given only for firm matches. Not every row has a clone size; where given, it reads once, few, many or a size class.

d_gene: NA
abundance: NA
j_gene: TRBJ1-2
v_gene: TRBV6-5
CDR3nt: TGTGCCAGCAGCCTGGGATCCCCAGCACAAAACTATGGCTACACCTTC
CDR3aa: CASSLGSPAQNYGYTF

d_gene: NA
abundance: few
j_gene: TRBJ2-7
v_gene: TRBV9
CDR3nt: TGTGCCAGCAGCGTAGCCAGTGGGGGATCCGAGCAGTACTTC
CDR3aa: CASSVASGGSEQYF

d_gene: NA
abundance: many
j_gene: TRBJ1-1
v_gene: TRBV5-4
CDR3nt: TGTGCCAGCAGCTTGGGGGGTGCGGCAAACACTGAAGCTTTCTTT
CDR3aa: CASSLGGAANTEAFF

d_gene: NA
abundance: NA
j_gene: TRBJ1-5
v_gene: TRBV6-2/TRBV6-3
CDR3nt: TGTGCCAGCAGTTACTCGCTAACGACAGGAGCAAATCAGCCCCAGCATTTT
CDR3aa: CASSYSLTTGANQPQHF

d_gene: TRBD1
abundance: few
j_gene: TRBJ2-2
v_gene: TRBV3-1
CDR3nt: TGTGCCAGCAGCCAATGGCGACAGGGGTTTACCGGGGAGCTGTTTTTT
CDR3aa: CASSQWRQGFTGELFF

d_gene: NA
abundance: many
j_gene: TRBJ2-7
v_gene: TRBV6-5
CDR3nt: TGTGCCAGCAGTTTGGGCCTCCCGGGGTACGAGCAGTACTTC
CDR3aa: CASSLGLPGYEQYF

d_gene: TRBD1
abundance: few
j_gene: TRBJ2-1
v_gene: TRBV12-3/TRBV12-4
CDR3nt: TGTGCCAGCATTCCTAGGCCGGGACAGCCCTACAATGAGCAGTTCTTC
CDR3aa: CASIPRPGQPYNEQFF

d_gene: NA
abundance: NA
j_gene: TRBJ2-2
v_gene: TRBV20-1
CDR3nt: TGCAGTGCTAGTGGGACCACCAACACCGGGGAGCTGTTTTTT
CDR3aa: CSASGTTNTGELFF

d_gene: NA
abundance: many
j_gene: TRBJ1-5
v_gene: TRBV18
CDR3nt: TGTGCCAGCTCACCGACAGATAGCAATCAGCCCCAGCATTTT
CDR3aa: CASSPTDSNQPQHF

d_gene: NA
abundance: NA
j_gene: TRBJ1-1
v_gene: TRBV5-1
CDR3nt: TGCGCCACCACACAAGGACTGATGGGGAACACTGAAGCTTTCTTT
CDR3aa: CATTQGLMGNTEAFF

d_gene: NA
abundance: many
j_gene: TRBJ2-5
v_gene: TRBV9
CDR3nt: TGTGCCAGCAGCGGTATTGGGGCCGCCGGGACCCAAGAGACCCAGTACTTC
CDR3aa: CASSGIGAAGTQETQYF

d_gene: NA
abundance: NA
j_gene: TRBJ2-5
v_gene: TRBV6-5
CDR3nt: TGTGCCAGCAGTTTGGGCCGGAGAGGGAAAGAGACCCAGTACTTC
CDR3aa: CASSLGRRGKETQYF

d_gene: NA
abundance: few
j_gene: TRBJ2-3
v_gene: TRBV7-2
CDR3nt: TGTGCCAGCAGCCCTGCGGGATTCGGGGCTTGGGATACGCAGTATTTT
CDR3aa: CASSPAGFGAWDTQYF

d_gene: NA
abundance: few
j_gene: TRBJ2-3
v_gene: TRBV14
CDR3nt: TGTGCCAGCAGCCAAGAATCCAGGGCTACAGATACGCAGTATTTT
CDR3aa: CASSQESRATDTQYF

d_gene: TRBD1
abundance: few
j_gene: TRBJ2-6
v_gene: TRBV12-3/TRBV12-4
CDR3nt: TGTGCCAGCAGCCGAACCGGGACAGGGGGTCAAAGCTCTGGGGCCAACGTCCTGACTTTC
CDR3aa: CASSRTGTGGQSSGANVLTF

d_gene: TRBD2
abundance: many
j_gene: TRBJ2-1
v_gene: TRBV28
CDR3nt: TGTGCCAGCAGTTTCGGGGGGGGTGGACGCAATGAGCAGTTCTTC
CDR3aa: CASSFGGGGRNEQFF

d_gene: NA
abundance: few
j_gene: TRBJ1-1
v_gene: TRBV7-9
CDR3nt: TGTGCCAGCAGCACCACCAAGAACACTGAAGCTTTCTTT
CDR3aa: CASSTTKNTEAFF

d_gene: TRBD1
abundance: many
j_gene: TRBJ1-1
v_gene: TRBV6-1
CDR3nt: TGTGCCAGCAGGTTGTTGACAGGGGGGGTGACTGAAGCTTTCTTT
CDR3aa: CASRLLTGGVTEAFF

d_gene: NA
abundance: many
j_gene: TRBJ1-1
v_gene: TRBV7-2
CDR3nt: TGTGCCAGCAGCTTAACTGGGGGCGGGTGGACTGAAGCTTTCTTT
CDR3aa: CASSLTGGGWTEAFF

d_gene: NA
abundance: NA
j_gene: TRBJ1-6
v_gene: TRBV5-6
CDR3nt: TGTGCCAGCAGCTTGGGGCCTTACTATAATTCACCCCTCCACTTT
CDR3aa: CASSLGPYYNSPLHF

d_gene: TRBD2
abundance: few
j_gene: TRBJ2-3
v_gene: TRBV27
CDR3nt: TGTGCCAGCAGTTTAATCGCTAGCGGGGTGATGCCAGATACGCAGTATTTT
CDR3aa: CASSLIASGVMPDTQYF

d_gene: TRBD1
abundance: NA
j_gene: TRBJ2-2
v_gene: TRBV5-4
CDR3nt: TGTGCCAGCAGCCCACAGGGACAGGGGGTCACCGGGGAGCTGTTTTTT
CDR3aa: CASSPQGQGVTGELFF

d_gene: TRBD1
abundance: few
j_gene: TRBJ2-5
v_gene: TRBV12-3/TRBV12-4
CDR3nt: TGTGCCAGCAGTGAACCGGGACAGGGTGCCGAGACCCAGTACTTC
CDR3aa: CASSEPGQGAETQYF

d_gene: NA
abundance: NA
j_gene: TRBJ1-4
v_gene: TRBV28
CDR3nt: TGTGCCAGCGGCCAACCCGGACAAAAACTGTTTTTT
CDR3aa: CASGQPGQKLFF

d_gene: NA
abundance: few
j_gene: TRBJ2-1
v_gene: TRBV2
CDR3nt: TGTGCCACCGACGTCGGGGGCGTCTACAATGAGCAGTTCTTC
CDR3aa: CATDVGGVYNEQFF

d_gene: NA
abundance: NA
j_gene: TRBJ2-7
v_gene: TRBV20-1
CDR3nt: TGCAGTGGGATGGTGGGGGGGCTGGACGAGCAGTACTTC
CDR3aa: CSGMVGGLDEQYF

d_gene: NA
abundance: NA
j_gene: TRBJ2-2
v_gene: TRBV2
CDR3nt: TGTGCCAGCATGACGGACAGCCACACCGGGGAGCTGTTTTTT
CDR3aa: CASMTDSHTGELFF

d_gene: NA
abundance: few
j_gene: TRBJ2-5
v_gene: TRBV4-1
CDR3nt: TGCGCCAGCAGCGAGATACAGTCGGAAGAGACCCAGTACTTC
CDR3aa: CASSEIQSEETQYF

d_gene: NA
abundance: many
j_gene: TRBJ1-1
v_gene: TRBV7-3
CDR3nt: TGTGCCAGCAGCTTACAGGGCAGCATGAACACTGAAGCTTTCTTT
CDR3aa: CASSLQGSMNTEAFF

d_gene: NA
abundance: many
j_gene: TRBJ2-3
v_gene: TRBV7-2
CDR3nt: TGTGCCAGCAGGGACAGCACAGATACGCAGTATTTT
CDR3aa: CASRDSTDTQYF

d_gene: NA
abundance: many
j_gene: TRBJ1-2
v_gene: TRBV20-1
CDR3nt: TGCAGTGCTAGGACACCTAACTATGGCTACACCTTC
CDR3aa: CSARTPNYGYTF

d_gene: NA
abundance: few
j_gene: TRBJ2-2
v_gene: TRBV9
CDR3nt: TGTGCCAGCAGCGTAGCTCCAGGGACAAACACCGGGGAGCTGTTTTTT
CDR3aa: CASSVAPGTNTGELFF

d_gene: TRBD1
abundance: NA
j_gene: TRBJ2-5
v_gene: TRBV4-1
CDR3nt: TGCGCCAGCAGCCAAAGACTCTGGGACAGGGCACCCCAAGAGACCCAGTACTTC
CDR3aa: CASSQRLWDRAPQETQYF

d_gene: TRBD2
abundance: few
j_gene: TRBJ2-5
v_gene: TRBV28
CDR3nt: TGTGCCAGCAGTTCACCCTCTGGGGGGGTCGGAGAGACCCAGTACTTC
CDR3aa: CASSSPSGGVGETQYF

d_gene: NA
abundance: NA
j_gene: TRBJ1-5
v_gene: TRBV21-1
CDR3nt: TGTGCCAGCAGCAAGAGACAGCTGATCAATCAGCCCCAGCATTTT
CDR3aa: CASSKRQLINQPQHF

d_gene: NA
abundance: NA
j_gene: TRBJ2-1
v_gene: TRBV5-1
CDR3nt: TGCGCCAGCAGCTTGTTACAGCTCTCCTACAATGAGCAGTTCTTC
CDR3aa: CASSLLQLSYNEQFF

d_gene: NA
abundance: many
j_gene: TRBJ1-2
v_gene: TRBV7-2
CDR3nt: TGTGCCAGCAGCTTGTGGGGGAACTATGGCTACACCTTC
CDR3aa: CASSLWGNYGYTF

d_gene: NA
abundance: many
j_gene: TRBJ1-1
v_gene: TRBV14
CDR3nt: TGTGCCAGCAGCCTTATACCCCCGGGGGCCTGGAAAAGGGACACTGAAGCTTTCTTT
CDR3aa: CASSLIPPGAWKRDTEAFF

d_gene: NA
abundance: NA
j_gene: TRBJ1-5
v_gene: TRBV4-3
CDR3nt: TGCGCCAGCTGCCACCGGGGGGGGGGCGGTCAGCCCCAGCATTTT
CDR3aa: CASCHRGGGGQPQHF

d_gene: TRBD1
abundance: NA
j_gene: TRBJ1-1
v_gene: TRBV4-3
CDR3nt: TGCGCCAGCAGCCAAGATCTTAGAGGGGGCAACACTGAAGCTTTCTTT
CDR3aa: CASSQDLRGGNTEAFF